The 4 T cell receptor beta chains below come from one sample, sequenced in a study of cytomegalovirus exposure and HLA in healthy donors. The PCR had 60 Vbeta and 13 Jbeta primers. Repertoires were generated with immunoSEQ multiplex PCR, while TCRdb's copy carries only in-frame clones and drops some. The sample includes about 180,000 clones, about four fifths seen only once; the top ten take roughly 4.4%. Material: PBMCs. Source of these receptors: a woman younger than 35 in good health and CMV-seropositive.

The chain links TRBV25-1 to TRBJ2-7, with D possibly being TRBD1 (5 bases). Germline V gene sequence: CDR1 MGHDK, CDR2 SYGVNS. This CDR3 has 13 amino acids. V lost 2 bases to trimming and J lost 2 bases, with 7 bases between them. CDR3 protein: CASSEAGTYEQYF. DNA for the CDR3: TGTGCCAGCAGTGAAGCAGGGACCTACGAGCAGTACTTC.

The chain recombines TRBV7-2 with TRBJ1-5, with D perhaps TRBD1 (6 bases). Germline CDR1 is SGHTA and CDR2 is FQGNSA. V was trimmed by 1 base and J by 6 bases, leaving 10 bases between them. The CDR3 runs to 14 residues. The DNA for the CDR3 is TGTGCCAGCAGCTTAGTACTGACAGGTCAGCCCCAGCATTTT. Its translation: CASSLVLTGQPQHF.

Turning to this clone: No conserved phenylalanine or tryptophan is present at the end of the CDR3, so a read error is the likely explanation. V and J are TRBV28 and TRBJ1-3, with D possibly being TRBD1 (5 bases). V was clipped by 1 base and J by 1 base, with 8 bases between them. In germline, CDR1 is MDHEN, CDR2 SYDVKM. This CDR3 spans 15 amino acids. Here the CDR3 DNA reads TGTGCCAGCAGTTTATCCGGGGGGTCTGGAAACACCATATATTCT. Translation: CASSLSGGSGNTIYS.

This chain uses TRBV28 with TRBJ1-1, with 9 bases fitting TRBD1. The CDR3 is 12 residues long. V lost 5 bases and J lost 11; bases outside the gene matches: 6. Looked up from germline, CDR1 is MDHEN and CDR2 is SYDVKM. CDR3 DNA: TGTGCCAGCAGTCCTAACAGGGGGCTGGCTTTCTTT. Protein sequence: CASSPNRGLAFF.